This T cell receptor beta chain was retrieved from a study of CD8 T cells in ankylosing spondylitis. TCRdb used MiXCR to reprocess the 5' RACE reads, holding one entry per CDR3 protein. This sample has about 240,000 distinct CDR3 sequences, with around 8% found just once. This clonotype showed up many times. CDR3 size: 15 residues. V gave up 3 bases and J gave up 7 bases; unmatched junction bases: 10. CDR1 DFQATT and CDR2 SNEGSKA come from the germline V gene (reference sequence). The sequence came from a female donor with ankylosing spondylitis or in good health (not recorded which). The chain has TRBV20-1 and TRBJ2-7; 12 nucleotides line up with TRBD1. Input material: blood, either unsorted or a sorted T cell fraction (not recorded which). CDR3 bases: TGCAGTGCTAGTTTTGGGGGACAGGGGGCAGGAGAGCAGTACTTC. This codes for CSASFGGQGAGEQYF.